Below, 10 T cell receptor beta chains from the same sample are listed, as sequenced in a study of T-cell reconstitution after alpha-beta-depleted transplantation in children. Unique molecular identifiers tagged the TCRbeta library. In TCRdb, the PCR reads were re-called with MiXCR into one record per CDR3 protein. The table lists about 350,000 distinct CDR3 sequences, 15% to 20% of them singletons, with around two fifths in the top ten. Material: PBMCs, mostly from graft donor cells, obtained 360 days after TCRalphabeta/CD19-depleted stem cell transplant. The receptors come from a male patient aged 2-15 years who had a stem cell transplant for acute lymphoblastic leukemia, so the T cells may come from the graft donor.

The chain carries TRBV27 and TRBJ2-5; TRBD2 might be the D (5 bases). In germline, CDR1 is MNHEY, CDR2 SMNVEV (reference sequence). V lost 4 bases to trimming and J lost 4 bases, with 16 bases between them. This CDR3 contains 15 residues. CDR3 sequence reads: CASSYGLVPRETQYF. The CDR3 coding sequence is TGTGCCAGCAGTTACGGACTGGTTCCGAGAGAGACCCAGTACTTC.

The CDR3 DNA reads as TGTGCCAGCAGTTACTCCCCGGACTATGGCTACACCTTC. The encoded protein is CASSYSPDYGYTF. The gene calls are TRBV6-2 or TRBV6-3 and TRBJ1-2; D gene ambiguous. The CDR3 is 13 amino acids. Germline CDR1 MNHEY, CDR2 SVGEGT. V was cut by 0 bases and J by 3 bases, with 5 bases left in between.

V and J are TRBV13 and TRBJ2-1; 8 bases align to TRBD2. From germline, CDR1 is PRHDT and CDR2 FYEKMQ (reference sequence). This CDR3 has 16 residues. The J segment lost 3 bases and the V segment lost 5 bases, leaving 9 bases of the junction unmatched. In DNA, the CDR3 is TGTGCCAGCAGCCTGGAGACTAGCGTCAACTACAATGAGCAGTTCTTC. Residues: CASSLETSVNYNEQFF. Supplemented by reference TRBV13 and TRBJ2-1, the full variable domain reads AAGVIQSPRHLIKEKRETATLKCYPIPRHDTVYWYQQGPGQDPQFLISFYEKMQSDKGSIPDRFSAQQFSDYHSELNMSSLELGDSALYFCASSLETSVNYNEQFFGPGTRLTVL.

V and J are TRBV9 and TRBJ2-5; D ambiguous. V gave up 0 bases and J gave up 1 base, with 7 bases separating them. The V gene's germline CDR1 is SGDLS and CDR2 YYNGEE. This CDR3 is built from 14 residues. In DNA, the CDR3 is TGTGCCAGCAGCGTAGATCCAGGCCAAGAGACCCAGTACTTC. Translated: CASSVDPGQETQYF.

This clonotype was seen a handful of times. The V and J genes are TRBV7-2 and TRBJ1-4; possibly TRBD1 for D (6 bases). Per the germline V gene, CDR1 is SGHTA and CDR2 is FQGNSA. CDR3 size: 13 residues. With 1 base removed from V and 10 bases from J, the gap between germline ends came to 10 bases. The CDR3 spells CASSLEGGGKLFF. The DNA of the CDR3 is TGTGCCAGCAGCTTAGAAGGGGGTGGAAAACTGTTTTTT.

The chain carries TRBV28 and TRBJ2-5; D gene uncertain. CDR1 and CDR2 from the germline V gene are MDHEN and SYDVKM. The CDR3 covers 15 residues. The V gene lost 2 bases and the J gene lost 1 base, with 11 bases spanning the gap. In DNA, the CDR3 is TGTGCCAGCAGTTTACGAGGTGGTGCCCAAGAGACCCAGTACTTC. Its protein is CASSLRGGAQETQYF.

This chain joins TRBV6-6 and TRBJ1-5; no firm D call. The CDR3 is 12 residues long. Germline V lookup: CDR1 MNHNY, CDR2 SVGAGI (reference sequence). The V and J ends lost 2 bases and 5 bases respectively, with 4 bases between them. CDR3 residues: CASSYPDQPQHF. The CDR3 DNA reads TGTGCCAGCAGTTACCCAGATCAGCCCCAGCATTTT.

In this sample, this clonotype turned up a few times. This chain uses TRBV11-2 with TRBJ1-2; tentative D call: TRBD1 (5 bases). The CDR3 consists of 18 residues. V lost 1 base to trimming and J lost 5 bases, with 23 bases between them. CDR1 and CDR2 (germline): SGHAT, FQNNGV. For the CDR3, the DNA is TGTGCCAGCAGCTTAGGGGGAGCCTTTCGGCCAGGGTTATATGGCTACACCTTC. This translates into CASSLGGAFRPGLYGYTF.

The chain couples TRBV20-1 to TRBJ2-5; D perhaps matches TRBD1 (5 bases). Trimming stripped 2 bases from V and 1 base from J, with 11 bases between. The germline gives CDR1 DFQATT, CDR2 SNEGSKA (reference sequence). The CDR3 has 14 amino acids. CDR3 nucleotide sequence: TGCAGTGCTAGACTCAGGGCCCCCCAAGAGACCCAGTACTTC. This gives the protein CSARLRAPQETQYF.

The chain carries TRBV7-8 and TRBJ2-3; 14 nucleotides match TRBD2. Germline lookup yields CDR1 SGHVS and CDR2 FQNEAQ. This CDR3 is 19 amino acids long. After removal of 6 bases from V and 0 bases from J, the junction contained 11 bases not matched to a gene. CDR3 coding DNA: TGTGCCAGCAGACGTGGGACTAGCGGGAGTTACACTAGCACAGATACGCAGTATTTT. Its protein is CASRRGTSGSYTSTDTQYF.